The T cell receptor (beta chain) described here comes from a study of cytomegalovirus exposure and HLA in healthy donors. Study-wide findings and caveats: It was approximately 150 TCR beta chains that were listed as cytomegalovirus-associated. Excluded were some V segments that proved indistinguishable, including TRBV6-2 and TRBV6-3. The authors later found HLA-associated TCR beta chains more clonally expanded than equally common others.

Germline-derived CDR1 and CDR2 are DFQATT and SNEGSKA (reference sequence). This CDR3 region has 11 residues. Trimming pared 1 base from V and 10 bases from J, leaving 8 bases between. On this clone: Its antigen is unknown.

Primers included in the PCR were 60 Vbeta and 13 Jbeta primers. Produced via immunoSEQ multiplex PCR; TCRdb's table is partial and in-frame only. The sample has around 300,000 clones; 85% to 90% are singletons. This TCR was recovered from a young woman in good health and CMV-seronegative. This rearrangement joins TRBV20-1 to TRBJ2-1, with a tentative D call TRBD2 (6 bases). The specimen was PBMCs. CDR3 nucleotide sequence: TGCAGTGCTAGAGGGGCGGGAGAGCAGTTCTTC. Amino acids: CSARGAGEQFF.